The 23 T cell receptor beta chains given below trace back to one sample, sequenced in a study of beta chain features in type 1 diabetes. Reverse transcription of all isolated RNA meant that expressed TCRB transcripts were sequenced. Here immunoSEQ multiplex PCR was the method, and the copy in TCRdb shows in-frame clones only, minus some. The sample lists 350,000 to 400,000 clones, roughly 16% seen once, with under 0.02% in the top ten. Sequenced: naive CD4+ T cells from blood. These receptors all stem from a woman between 18 and 29 years old in good health.

This sequence joins TRBV7-9 and TRBJ2-1; D is ambiguous. The V gene's germline CDR1 is SEHNR and CDR2 FQNEAQ (reference sequence). V was shortened by 2 bases and J by 10 bases, with 15 bases between the two germline ends. The length of the CDR3 is 14 residues. The CDR3 here is CASSLSRDSWEQFF. Here the CDR3 DNA reads TGTGCCAGCAGCTTAAGTAGAGACTCTTGGGAGCAGTTCTTC.

CDR3 sequence (DNA): TGTGCCAGCAGAAAGACAGGGAAAGAGACCCAGTACTTC. It codes for CASRKTGKETQYF. V and J are TRBV6-5 and TRBJ2-5; TRBD1 matches 7 bases. Germline V gives CDR1 MNHEY, CDR2 SVGAGI. The CDR3 contains 13 residues. V shed 6 bases, J shed 3 bases, and the junction held 4 bases outside the gene matches.

The chain joins TRBV18 to TRBJ2-1; 11 nucleotides line up with TRBD2. The CDR3 is 14 residues long. The V gene's germline CDR1 is KGHSH and CDR2 LQKENI. The trim removed 3 bases at V and 7 bases at J, leaving 2 bases unmatched. The CDR3 DNA follows: TGTGCCAGCTCACCGGGACTAGCGGCTAATGAGCAGTTCTTC. Its translation: CASSPGLAANEQFF.

This sequence joins TRBV4-2 and TRBJ1-2, with 7 nucleotides matching TRBD1. V gave up 0 bases and J gave up 4 bases; unmatched junction bases: 5. Germline V gives CDR1 LGHNA, CDR2 YNFKEQ. The CDR3 is made up of 15 amino acids. The CDR3 DNA reads TGTGCCAGCAGCCAAGAGGGACAGAGAGGCTATGGCTACACCTTC. It encodes CASSQEGQRGYGYTF.

This sequence joins TRBV7-9 and TRBJ1-2, with 11 bases lining up with TRBD1. V was pared by 5 bases and J by 3 bases, with 11 bases of the junction left unmatched. There are 17 residues in the CDR3. Germline V lookup: CDR1 SEHNR, CDR2 FQNEAQ (reference sequence). This chain's CDR3 is CASSRGQGVREDYGYTF. The CDR3 nucleotides read TGTGCCAGCAGCCGGGGACAGGGGGTGAGGGAAGACTATGGCTACACCTTC.

This clone was detected a few times. V gene TRBV29-1 combines with J gene TRBJ1-1, with TRBD1 matching 7 bases. The CDR3 contains 15 residues. CDR1 and CDR2 (germline): SQVTM, ANQGSEA. J lost 4 bases, V lost 4 bases, and 12 bases had no gene match. The CDR3 protein is CSVGTDRVESTEAFF. DNA of the CDR3: TGCAGCGTTGGGACCGACAGGGTGGAAAGCACTGAAGCTTTCTTT.

This clone occurred a few times. The chain carries TRBV6-5 and TRBJ2-5, with a weak D call TRBD2 (5 bases). V shed 2 bases and J shed 7 bases, with 11 bases lying between them. The CDR3 is 13 amino acids. CDR1 is MNHEY and CDR2 is SVGAGI in the germline V gene. The CDR3 here is CASSYEVRATQYF. CDR3 nucleotides: TGTGCCAGCAGTTACGAGGTGCGGGCGACCCAGTACTTC.

V usage is TRBV6-5 and J usage is TRBJ2-7; the match to TRBD1 covers 8 bases. V was pared by 6 bases and J by 0 bases, with 7 bases of the junction left unmatched. CDR3 length: 15 residues. The germline V gene has CDR1 MNHEY and CDR2 SVGAGI. The CDR3 nucleotides are TGTGCCAGCAGCCCCGACAGGGGCTTCTCCTACGAGCAGTACTTC. Translating it yields CASSPDRGFSYEQYF.

This clone was detected only a few times. This chain uses TRBV18 with TRBJ2-5, with 12 positions matching TRBD2. The CDR3 has 16 residues. Germline V gives CDR1 KGHSH, CDR2 LQKENI. The trim removed 3 bases at V and 4 bases at J, leaving 6 bases unmatched. This CDR3 is CASSPGLAGTGETQYF. The CDR3, as DNA: TGTGCCAGCTCACCCGGACTAGCGGGAACGGGAGAGACCCAGTACTTC.

The chain links TRBV7-9 to TRBJ1-5, with D unclear. Germline CDR1 reads SEHNR; CDR2 reads FQNEAQ (reference sequence). V lost 2 bases and J lost 5, with 13 bases in between. The CDR3 sequence is 15 residues long. For the CDR3, the DNA is TGTGCCAGCAGCTTAACAGCGGCAGTAGATCAGCCCCAGCATTTT. Protein: CASSLTAAVDQPQHF. The complete variable domain, with remaining parts taken from reference TRBV7-9 and TRBJ1-5, reads DTGVSQNPRHKITKRGQNVTFRCDPISEHNRLYWYRQTLGQGPEFLTYFQNEAQLEKSRLLSDRFSAERPKGSFSTLEIQRTEQGDSAMYLCASSLTAAVDQPQHFGDGTRLSIL.

The chain couples TRBV29-1 to TRBJ2-1; 7 nucleotides line up with TRBD1. Germline V gene sequence: CDR1 SQVTM, CDR2 ANQGSEA. The CDR3 length is 12 residues. Trimming cost V 5 bases and J 3 bases; bases outside gene matches: 1. The CDR3 sequence is CSVRQGYNEQFF. The CDR3 bases are TGCAGCGTTAGACAGGGCTACAATGAGCAGTTCTTC.

This clone showed up just once. Here the CDR3 DNA reads TGTGCCAGCAGTGAGCAGAGGGAGGAAAAACTGTTTTTT. Its translation: CASSEQREEKLFF. The V and J genes are TRBV2 and TRBJ1-4; D remains ambiguous. Trimming pared 3 bases from V and 8 bases from J, leaving 10 bases between. This CDR3 is built from 13 residues. The germline V gene has CDR1 SNHLY and CDR2 FYNNEI.

This clone was observed a few times. The chain combines TRBV7-3 with TRBJ2-1; tentative D call: TRBD2 (6 bases). Germline lookup yields CDR1 SGHTA and CDR2 FQGTGA. The CDR3 covers 12 residues. Trimming stripped 8 bases from V and 9 bases from J, with 14 bases between. The CDR3 region is CASGPRGGEQFF. In nucleotides, the CDR3 is TGTGCCAGCGGACCTAGGGGAGGTGAGCAGTTCTTC.

The chain carries TRBV6-1 and TRBJ2-1, with a possible D match to TRBD1 (6 bases). In germline, CDR1 is MNHNS, CDR2 SASEGT. The V and J ends lost 6 bases and 5 bases respectively, with 11 bases between them. This CDR3 region has 13 residues. CDR3 in DNA: TGTGCCAGCAGCGGACAGATACACAATGAGCAGTTCTTC. Translation: CASSGQIHNEQFF.

This clone was found a few times. This rearrangement joins TRBV29-1 to TRBJ2-1; 10 bases align to TRBD2. The CDR3 loop spans 14 amino acids. Germline trimming cut 8 bases from V and 6 bases from J; bases unmatched to any gene: 10. Germline V CDR1 and CDR2: SQVTM, ANQGSEA. The CDR3 region is CSLLLAGAPNEQFF. For the CDR3, the DNA is TGCAGCCTCCTGCTAGCGGGAGCACCCAATGAGCAGTTCTTC.

This clone has only a few counts. The V and J genes are TRBV5-6 and TRBJ1-2; D is possibly TRBD1 (5 bases). This CDR3 has 16 residues. Germline lookup yields CDR1 SGHDT and CDR2 YYEEEE. Trimming took off 0 bases at V and 0 bases at J, with 12 bases between the two ends. The CDR3, as DNA: TGTGCCAGCAGCTTGGTAGGGGTCAAAACTAACTATGGCTACACCTTC. It encodes CASSLVGVKTNYGYTF.

The chain links TRBV7-9 to TRBJ2-2; weak D call: TRBD2 (5 bases). Trimming stripped 5 bases from V and 1 base from J, with 14 bases between. Per the germline V gene, CDR1 is SEHNR and CDR2 is FQNEAQ (reference sequence). The CDR3 runs 16 residues. The DNA of the CDR3 is TGTGCCAGCAGCCAATACGGCGGAGGGAACACCGGGGAGCTGTTTTTT. It translates to CASSQYGGGNTGELFF.

V and J are TRBV25-1 and TRBJ2-5, with 8 nucleotides matching TRBD2. The CDR3 is 14 amino acids. J was trimmed by 5 bases and V by 6 bases; bases with no gene match: 8. Germline CDR1 MGHDK, CDR2 SYGVNS. DNA of the CDR3: TGTGCCAGCAGCAGCAGCGGGAGCGGTGAGACCCAGTACTTC. Translation gives CASSSSGSGETQYF.

This clone was picked up a small number of times. J is TRBJ2-1 and V is TRBV30; weak D call: TRBD2 (5 bases). The germline gives CDR1 GTSNPN, CDR2 SVGIG (reference sequence). This CDR3 is built from 15 residues. Deletions cut 1 base from V and 4 bases from J, with 14 bases between. CDR3 bases: TGTGCCTGGAGTGCCCCCCCGGGCGGGTACAATGAGCAGTTCTTC. Its protein product is CAWSAPPGGYNEQFF.

This clone was counted a few times. The chain is built from TRBV4-3 and TRBJ2-4; D perhaps matches TRBD1 (5 bases). The CDR3 consists of 16 residues. From germline, CDR1 is LGHNA and CDR2 YSLEER. V gave up 0 bases and J gave up 1 base, with 10 bases separating them. The CDR3 loop is CASSQEGVGAKNIQYF. The CDR3 coding sequence is TGCGCCAGCAGCCAAGAAGGGGTGGGGGCCAAAAACATTCAGTACTTC.

This clone was counted only a few times. The CDR3 DNA sequence: TGTGCCAGCAGTTCCGGGACAGGGGGCTACGAGCAGTACTTC. The encoded protein is CASSSGTGGYEQYF. The chain carries TRBV28 and TRBJ2-7, with TRBD1 matching 11 bases. CDR3 length: 14 amino acids. Germline V gives CDR1 MDHEN, CDR2 SYDVKM. The junction had 2 bases not matched to a gene; V was cut back by 4 bases and J by 3 bases.

The chain couples TRBV6-1 to TRBJ2-1; a weak D match, TRBD2 (7 bases). The CDR3 contains 15 residues. CDR1 and CDR2 from the germline V gene are MNHNS and SASEGT. The V end was cut by 4 bases, the J end by 6 bases, with 16 bases between. The CDR3 reads CASSGTAGGPNEQFF. For the CDR3, the DNA is TGTGCCAGCAGTGGGACCGCCGGGGGGCCCAATGAGCAGTTCTTC.

The chain couples TRBV18 to TRBJ2-1, with 8 positions matching TRBD1. The trim removed 1 base at V and 6 bases at J, leaving 11 bases unmatched. CDR3 length equals 17 residues. Germline V gene sequence: CDR1 KGHSH, CDR2 LQKENI. The CDR3: CASSPLGRGHTLNEQFF. In nucleotides, the CDR3 is TGTGCCAGCTCACCACTGGGCAGGGGGCATACCCTCAATGAGCAGTTCTTC.